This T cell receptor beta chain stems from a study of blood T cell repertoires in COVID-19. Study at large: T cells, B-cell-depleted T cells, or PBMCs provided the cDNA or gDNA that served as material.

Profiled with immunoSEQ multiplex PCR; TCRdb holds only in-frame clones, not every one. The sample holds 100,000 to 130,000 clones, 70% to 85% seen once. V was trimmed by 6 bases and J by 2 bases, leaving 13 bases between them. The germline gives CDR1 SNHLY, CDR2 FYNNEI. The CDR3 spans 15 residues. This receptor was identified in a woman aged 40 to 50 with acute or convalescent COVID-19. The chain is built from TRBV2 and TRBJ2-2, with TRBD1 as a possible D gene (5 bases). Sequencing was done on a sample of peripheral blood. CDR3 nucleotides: TGTGCCAGCAGATTGACAGCCATTAACACCGGGGAGCTGTTTTTT. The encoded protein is CASRLTAINTGELFF.